Below are 4 T cell receptor beta chains sequenced from a single sample in a study of PD-1 blockade in classical Hodgkin lymphoma. Every patient was affected by relapse after autologous stem cell transplantation, while exposure to brentuximab vedotin was not uniform. The method was immunoSEQ multiplex PCR; TCRdb's version includes in-frame clones alone and lacks a portion of them. The repertoire holds around 28,000 clones, with over 65% as singletons. Specimen: peripheral blood mononuclear cells (PBMCs), collected before the second cycle of nivolumab. These receptors were obtained from a human donor with classical Hodgkin lymphoma.

The gene calls are TRBV9 and TRBJ1-5; D is uncertain. Germline V gene sequence: CDR1 SGDLS, CDR2 YYNGEE. V was shortened by 4 bases and J by 4 bases, with 9 bases between the two germline ends. CDR3 length: 13 amino acids. This chain's CDR3 is CASSTNVNQPQHF. CDR3 in DNA: TGTGCCAGCAGCACCAACGTTAATCAGCCCCAGCATTTT.

The chain carries TRBV7-9 and TRBJ1-6, with D hard to call. The CDR3 sequence is 13 residues long. The V gene's germline CDR1 is SEHNR and CDR2 FQNEAQ (reference sequence). V was clipped by 1 base and J by 7 bases, with 5 bases between them. CDR3 residues: CASSLEQNSPLHF. CDR3 DNA: TGTGCCAGCAGCTTAGAACAGAATTCACCCCTCCACTTT.

This clone was observed a handful of times. The chain is built from TRBV19 and TRBJ1-2; D may be TRBD1 (5 bases). This CDR3 contains 14 residues. Germline values: CDR1 LNHDA, CDR2 SQIVND (reference sequence). V was cut by 5 bases and J by 4 bases, with 14 bases left in between. In nucleotides, the CDR3 is TGTGCCAGTAGTCCTGGGACGCTGGGCTATGGCTACACCTTC. Its protein is CASSPGTLGYGYTF.

CDR3 protein: CASSQTSFEQFF. The CDR3, as DNA: TGTGCCAGCAGCCAGACTAGTTTCGAGCAGTTCTTC. V gene TRBV4-2 combines with J gene TRBJ2-1, with a possible D match to TRBD2 (6 bases). This CDR3 is built from 12 residues. V lost 3 bases to trimming and J lost 10 bases, with 10 bases between them. Germline V lookup: CDR1 LGHNA, CDR2 YNFKEQ.